This is a list of T cell receptor beta chains from one sample in a study of CD8 T cells in Susac syndrome. A single record per CDR3 protein comes from TCRdb applying MiXCR to the immunoSEQ multiplex PCR reads. The sample has approximately 160,000 distinct CDR3 sequences; roughly 92% are singletons. The sample comprised CD4+ T cells from PBMCs. The source is a human donor with multiple sclerosis. Each CDR3 is given with its conserved first and last residue. The order of the fields is J gene, D gene, V gene, clone size, CDR3 DNA, CDR3 protein. The D gene is left open where the match is weak. Clone size, where shown, is once, few, many, or a class for clones that have expanded.

TRBJ1-2,.,TRBV3-1,.,TGTGCCAGCAGCCAACATCTGGGGAAGGAGAACTTTGGCTACACCTTC,CASSQHLGKENFGYTF
TRBJ1-1,.,TRBV20-1,.,TGCAGTGCTAGATTTACAGGGTTCATTGAAGCTTTCTTT,CSARFTGFIEAFF
TRBJ1-2,.,TRBV18,.,TGTGCCAGCTCACCTGGGGCAGAGTATGGCTACACCTTC,CASSPGAEYGYTF
TRBJ2-5,.,TRBV5-1,.,TGCGCCAGCAGAGGTTTCCTCGGGGACCAAGAGACCCAGTACTTC,CASRGFLGDQETQYF
TRBJ1-5,.,TRBV5-4,.,TGTGCCAGCAGTCAAGACGGGAGTAGGGTCGGACAGCCCCAGCATTTT,CASSQDGSRVGQPQHF
TRBJ2-5,TRBD2,TRBV20-1,.,TGCAGTGCTAACGGACTAGCGGGCACAGAGACCCAGTACTTC,CSANGLAGTETQYF
TRBJ2-7,.,TRBV6-6,few,TGTGCCAGCAGTTACTGGCGGGAAGGCTACGAGCAGTACTTC,CASSYWREGYEQYF
TRBJ1-4,TRBD1,TRBV6-6,.,TGTGCCAGCAGCAGACAGGGGGCTGCAACTAATGAAAAACTGTTTTTT,CASSRQGAATNEKLFF
TRBJ2-1,.,TRBV29-1,.,TGCAGCGTTGTAACCAGATTAACCTACAATGAGCAGTTCTTC,CSVVTRLTYNEQFF
TRBJ2-7,.,TRBV20-1,.,TGCAGTGCTAGGCCTTCCTACGAGCAGTACTTC,CSARPSYEQYF
TRBJ2-7,.,TRBV5-1,few,TGCGCCAGCAGCACATCGGGAGCCTCCTACGAGCAGTACTTC,CASSTSGASYEQYF
TRBJ2-5,TRBD2,TRBV5-1,.,TGCGCCAGCAGCTTTCGAGGTGCGGGAGGGCAAGAGACCCAGTACTTC,CASSFRGAGGQETQYF
TRBJ2-4,.,TRBV29-1,.,TGCAGCGTTGGGTCCGGGGCTTCAGCCAAAAACATTCAGTACTTC,CSVGSGASAKNIQYF
TRBJ1-4,.,TRBV23-1,once,TGCGCCAGCAAACTGAGACCTGCAACTAATGAAAAACTGTTTTTT,CASKLRPATNEKLFF
TRBJ1-1,TRBD1,TRBV7-8,.,TGTGCCAGCAGCTCCTGGACAGGCCTAAACACTGAAGCTTTCTTT,CASSSWTGLNTEAFF
TRBJ2-1,.,TRBV3-1,.,TGTGCCAGCAGCCAATATGGGAGGAGCGGAGCCAATGAGCAGTTCTTC,CASSQYGRSGANEQFF
TRBJ1-1,.,TRBV4-2,.,TGTGCCAGCAGCCAAGATAGAGGGAGGTCTGAAGCTTTCTTT,CASSQDRGRSEAFF
TRBJ2-7,TRBD2,TRBV12-3/TRBV12-4,.,TGTGCCAGCAGTTTGTGGGGGTCTAGCGGACAAAGGAGGCAGTACTTC,CASSLWGSSGQRRQYF
TRBJ2-5,TRBD2,TRBV28,.,TGTGCCAGCACCCTAGCGGGGCAAGAGACCCAGTACTTC,CASTLAGQETQYF
TRBJ1-5,.,TRBV19,.,TGTGCCAGTAGGAGGGTCAATCAGCCCCAGCATTTT,CASRRVNQPQHF
TRBJ1-2,.,TRBV24-1,.,TGTGCCACCAGCGACTCCTCCTATGGCTACACCTTC,CATSDSSYGYTF
TRBJ2-1,TRBD1,TRBV5-1,.,TGCGCCAGCAGCTCGCCTCCGGACAGGGGAGGGTGGAATGAGCAGTTCTTC,CASSSPPDRGGWNEQFF
TRBJ1-5,.,TRBV28,.,TGTGCCAGCAGACTACAAAGGGGCAATCAGCCCCAGCATTTT,CASRLQRGNQPQHF
TRBJ2-2,TRBD2,TRBV18,.,TGTGCCAGCTCACCACCGACCCTAGCGGGAGGCACCGGGGAGCTGTTTTTT,CASSPPTLAGGTGELFF
TRBJ2-3,TRBD2,TRBV10-3,.,TGTGCCATCAGTCGAGCGGGAGAAGGGGGAGATACGCAGTATTTT,CAISRAGEGGDTQYF
TRBJ2-7,TRBD2,TRBV20-1,.,TGCAGTGCTAGACCCCTCCGGGAGGGATCCTACGAGCAGTACTTC,CSARPLREGSYEQYF
TRBJ2-3,TRBD1,TRBV30,.,TGTGCCTGGAAACGGGGACAGCAAAACACAGATACGCAGTATTTT,CAWKRGQQNTDTQYF
TRBJ1-2,.,TRBV30,.,.,CAWSVNYGYTFGSLYTF
TRBJ2-4,.,TRBV5-6,.,TGTGCCAGCAGCTCCACCGGGACTCTAAACATTCAGTACTTC,CASSSTGTLNIQYF
TRBJ1-2,TRBD1,TRBV7-9,.,TGTGCCAGCAGCTTAGGTGGGGACAGATTATACTATGGCTACACCTTC,CASSLGGDRLYYGYTF
TRBJ2-5,.,TRBV5-1,.,TGCGCCAGCAGCGCACAATCCGGGGAAGGGGAGACCCAGTACTTC,CASSAQSGEGETQYF
TRBJ1-2,TRBD1,TRBV7-9,.,TGTGCCAGCAGCTGGGGTTGGACAGGCGCCCGCAGCTATGGCTACACCTTC,CASSWGWTGARSYGYTF
TRBJ2-1,.,TRBV5-8,.,TGTGCCAGCAGCTTGGCCCCGGTCGATGAGCAGTTCTTC,CASSLAPVDEQFF
TRBJ1-1,.,TRBV4-3,.,TGCGCCAGCAGCCCCCGGAGGGGCCTGAACACTGAAGCTTTCTTT,CASSPRRGLNTEAFF
TRBJ2-3,.,TRBV5-1,.,TGCGCCAGCAGCTTGGATGAACTTACGCAGTATTTT,CASSLDELTQYF
TRBJ1-2,.,TRBV3-1,.,TGTGCCAGCAGCCAAGTGGCCTCCTATGGCTACACCTTC,CASSQVASYGYTF
TRBJ2-1,TRBD2,TRBV6-2/TRBV6-3,.,TGTGCCAGCAGTTCTCCTTTGGGGCGGGAGGTAAACAATGAGCAGTTCTTC,CASSSPLGREVNNEQFF
TRBJ2-5,TRBD2,TRBV12-3/TRBV12-4,.,TGTGCCAGCAGTCTCTCTCGTAGCGGGAGGGCCCTAGAGACCCAGTACTTC,CASSLSRSGRALETQYF
TRBJ1-2,.,TRBV5-1,.,TGCGCCAGCAGCTTGGGACAACTAGCTAACTATGGCTACACCTTC,CASSLGQLANYGYTF
TRBJ1-1,.,TRBV7-9,.,TGTGCCAGCAGCTACGTAACAGAATCTGAAGCTTTCTTT,CASSYVTESEAFF
TRBJ2-7,TRBD2,TRBV18,.,TGTGCCAGCTCACCGTCCGGGACTAGCGGCTCCTACGAGCAGTACTTC,CASSPSGTSGSYEQYF
TRBJ2-1,.,TRBV20-1,.,TGCAGTGCCCGTCTCCAACCTGAGGGCAGCCCCTACAATGAGCAGTTCTTC,CSARLQPEGSPYNEQFF
TRBJ2-3,.,TRBV5-1,.,TGCGCCAGCAGCTTGGTTCAGGTAACAGATACGCAGTATTTT,CASSLVQVTDTQYF
TRBJ2-7,.,TRBV28,once,TGTGCCAGCTTGAAGGGAAACTACGAGCAGTACTTC,CASLKGNYEQYF
TRBJ2-7,.,TRBV7-9,few,TGTGCCAGCAGCTTAGCGGGGGGACTCTCCTACGAGCAGTACTTC,CASSLAGGLSYEQYF